A single sample gave rise to the 8 T cell receptor beta chains below, sequenced in a study of CD8 T cells in ankylosing spondylitis. TCRdb re-analysed the 5' RACE reads in MiXCR, keeping a single row per CDR3 protein. The sample lists roughly 86,000 distinct CDR3 sequences, 8.8% seen once, with 4.5% to 5.5% in the top ten. Source material: blood, either unsorted or a sorted T cell fraction (not recorded which). The origin of the receptors is a male donor with ankylosing spondylitis or in good health (not recorded which).

This clonotype was picked up a small number of times. This chain uses TRBV7-9 with TRBJ2-1; possibly TRBD2 for D (6 bases). Germline V gene sequence: CDR1 SEHNR, CDR2 FQNEAQ (reference sequence). The V end was cut by 5 bases, the J end by 8 bases, with 22 bases between. This CDR3 spans 16 amino acids. The CDR3: CASSTRLGPDRDEQFF. The CDR3 DNA follows: TGTGCCAGCAGCACCCGACTAGGACCAGACCGCGATGAGCAGTTCTTC. The variable domain in full, with the rest retrieved from reference TRBV7-9 and TRBJ2-1, is DTGVSQNPRHKITKRGQNVTFRCDPISEHNRLYWYRQTLGQGPEFLTYFQNEAQLEKSRLLSDRFSAERPKGSFSTLEIQRTEQGDSAMYLCASSTRLGPDRDEQFFGPGTRLTVL.

This chain uses TRBV7-9 with TRBJ1-1; D is uncertain. CDR3 length: 12 residues. With 3 bases removed from V and 8 bases from J, the gap between germline ends came to 10 bases. The germline gives CDR1 SEHNR, CDR2 FQNEAQ (reference sequence). CDR3 DNA: TGTGCCAGCAGCTTGCAGGCGCTAGAAGCTTTCTTT. It yields the protein CASSLQALEAFF.

This clonotype was counted ten times or more. The V and J genes are TRBV27 and TRBJ2-7; possibly TRBD1 for D (6 bases). Germline V gene lookup returns CDR1 MNHEY and CDR2 SMNVEV (reference sequence). V dropped 0 bases and J dropped 2 bases, with 11 bases sitting between them. This CDR3 has 15 amino acids. The CDR3 DNA sequence: TGTGCCAGCAGTTTATCCTGGGACAAAGCCTACGAGCAGTACTTC. Its protein is CASSLSWDKAYEQYF.

This rearrangement joins TRBV30 to TRBJ2-3; 16 bases are a match to TRBD2. Per the germline V gene, CDR1 is GTSNPN and CDR2 is SVGIG (reference sequence). This CDR3 is 17 amino acids long. The junction had 7 bases not matched to a gene; V was cut back by 1 base and J by 6 bases. CDR3 nucleotide sequence: TGTGCCTGGAGTGGACCCCTGGGACTAGCGGGGGGGGATACGCAGTATTTT. This sequence encodes CAWSGPLGLAGGDTQYF.

This clonotype was seen many times. The J gene is TRBJ2-5, the V gene TRBV24-1; 8 nucleotides match TRBD2. Germline V CDR1 and CDR2: KGHDR, SFDVKD. CDR3 length: 17 amino acids. V was pared by 7 bases and J by 3 bases, with 15 bases of the junction left unmatched. CDR3 bases: TGTGCCACCAGAGCCGCGCCAGCGGGGGTCCTGGAAGAGACCCAGTACTTC. Translated, it gives CATRAAPAGVLEETQYF.

In this sample, this clonotype turned up many times. In DNA form, the CDR3 reads TGCAGCGTTGATCAGGGGCTGAACACTGAAGCTTTCTTT. Protein sequence: CSVDQGLNTEAFF. This chain uses TRBV29-1 with TRBJ1-1, with a possible D match to TRBD1 (6 bases). This CDR3 comprises 13 residues. Germline CDR1 reads SQVTM; CDR2 reads ANQGSEA. Trimming cost V 3 bases and J 0 bases, with 8 bases left between them.

The chain carries TRBV7-6 and TRBJ2-7, with 8 bases identical to TRBD1. V lost 5 bases, J lost 4 bases, and 10 bases stayed unmatched. CDR3 size: 15 residues. Germline values: CDR1 SGHVS, CDR2 FNYEAQ. The CDR3 DNA reads as TGTGCCAGCAGCCCAGGGTGGACAGGGAGATACGAGCAGTACTTC. Protein sequence: CASSPGWTGRYEQYF.

J is TRBJ2-1 and V is TRBV23-1, with 7 bases that match TRBD1. TRBV23-1 carries the ORF label, with uncertain function. The CDR3 spans 16 residues. V gave up 2 bases and J gave up 2 bases; unmatched junction bases: 6. CDR3 residues: CASSQIGDRAYNEQFF. In DNA, the CDR3 is TGCGCCAGCAGTCAAATTGGAGACAGGGCCTACAATGAGCAGTTCTTC.